The 29 T cell receptor beta chains below were found in one sample sequenced in a study of cytomegalovirus exposure and HLA in healthy donors. 60 Vbeta and 13 Jbeta primers were used in PCR. Assay: immunoSEQ multiplex PCR; the TCRdb copy retains only in-frame clones and omits some. The sample records 180,000 or so clones, roughly four fifths being singletons. The sequencing sample was made of PBMCs. All receptors derive from a woman in her twenties or thirties in good health and CMV-seropositive.

V and J are TRBV30 and TRBJ2-5; D perhaps matches TRBD2 (6 bases). There are 15 residues in the CDR3. Germline loops: CDR1 GTSNPN, CDR2 SVGIG (reference sequence). V lost 2 bases to trimming and J lost 5 bases, with 18 bases between them. CDR3 sequence (DNA): TGTGCCTGGAGTTACTCCGGGACTGCAATGGAGACCCAGTACTTC. It translates to CAWSYSGTAMETQYF.

The V and J genes are TRBV21-1 and TRBJ1-1; the D call TRBD1 from the table was never checked on the DNA. TRBV21-1 represents a pseudogene. This CDR3 is 15 amino acids long. CDR3 bases: TGTGCCAGCAGCAATCCCCAGGACAGGAACACTGAAGCTTTCTTT. Protein: CASSNPQDRNTEAFF.

The J gene is TRBJ2-3, the V gene TRBV30; 14 nucleotides line up with TRBD2. Trimming cost V 5 bases and J 6 bases; bases outside gene matches: 10. The germline CDR1 and CDR2 sequences are GTSNPN and SVGIG (reference sequence). The CDR3 loop spans 16 amino acids. The CDR3 loop reads CAWDKGLAGAGDTQYF. CDR3 DNA: TGTGCCTGGGACAAGGGACTAGCGGGGGCGGGGGATACGCAGTATTTT. Supplemented by reference TRBV30 and TRBJ2-3, the full variable domain reads SQTIHQWPATLVQPVGSPLSLECTVEGTSNPNLYWYRQAAGRGLQLLFYSVGIGQISSEVPQNLSASRPQDRQFILSSKKLLLSDSGFYLCAWDKGLAGAGDTQYFGPGTRLTVL.

Notes on this clone: Other DNA sequences within the sample encode an identical CDR3. The chain couples TRBV6-5 to TRBJ1-1; D is unclear. This CDR3 comprises 15 residues. Germline CDR1 and CDR2: MNHEY and SVGAGI. V shed 5 bases and J shed 1 base, with 14 bases lying between them. The CDR3 protein is CASSPSLPGNTEAFF. The CDR3 bases are TGTGCCAGCAGTCCCTCACTTCCAGGGAACACTGAAGCTTTCTTT.

This clone has just a few counts. The J gene is TRBJ2-7, the V gene TRBV6-1; D is undetermined. Germline values: CDR1 MNHNS, CDR2 SASEGT. With 1 base removed from V and 3 bases from J, the gap between germline ends came to 10 bases. The CDR3 loop spans 14 amino acids. The CDR3 nucleotides read TGTGCCAGCAGTGAAGAAGGCAGGAACTACGAGCAGTACTTC. It specifies CASSEEGRNYEQYF.

The chain joins TRBV7-2 to TRBJ1-2; maybe TRBD1 (6 bases). V lost 1 base and J lost 8, with 11 bases in between. Germline lookup yields CDR1 SGHTA and CDR2 FQGNSA. The CDR3 has 13 residues. The CDR3 nucleotides read TGTGCCAGCAGCTTAGACAGGGTAGGCGGCTACACCTTC. Translation gives CASSLDRVGGYTF.

The chain couples TRBV6-6 to TRBJ2-7, with 9 bases matching TRBD2. Germline values: CDR1 MNHNY, CDR2 SVGAGI (reference sequence). The CDR3 consists of 14 residues. Trimming removed 6 bases from V and 7 bases from J; junction bases left unmatched: 10. The CDR3 coding sequence is TGTGCCAGCAGCTATAGCGGGAGTGGTCGGGAGCAGTACTTC. Translation: CASSYSGSGREQYF.

V usage is TRBV6-1 and J usage is TRBJ2-7; 7 bases line up with TRBD2. The CDR3 is 13 residues long. Germline CDR1 MNHNS, CDR2 SASEGT. Losses at the gene ends were 7 bases for V and 2 bases for J; bases not matched to a gene: 5. The CDR3 DNA follows: TGTGCCAGCAACGCGGGGGAAACCTACGAGCAGTACTTC. Translation gives CASNAGETYEQYF.

The chain employs TRBV9 and TRBJ2-3; 16 bases fit TRBD2. V lost 4 bases and J lost 4; bases outside the gene matches: 6. Germline CDR1 is SGDLS and CDR2 is YYNGEE. This CDR3 region has 17 residues. CDR3 bases: TGTGCCAGCAGCCCAGCTGGGACTAGCGGGGGGGCAGATACGCAGTATTTT. It is translated as CASSPAGTSGGADTQYF.

This chain connects TRBV5-4 to TRBJ1-2, with 8 bases identical to TRBD1. J was trimmed by 6 bases and V by 0 bases; bases with no gene match: 10. Germline CDR1 is SGHNT and CDR2 is YYREEE (reference sequence). The CDR3 is 16 residues long. The CDR3 sequence is CASSLDPQGGADGYTF. CDR3 DNA: TGTGCCAGCAGCTTGGACCCACAGGGGGGCGCGGATGGCTACACCTTC. The whole variable domain, remainder taken from reference TRBV5-4 and TRBJ1-2, is ETGVTQSPTHLIKTRGQQVTLRCSSQSGHNTVSWYQQALGQGPQFIFQYYREEENGRGNFPPRFSGLQFPNYSSELNVNALELDDSALYLCASSLDPQGGADGYTFGSGTRLTVV.

The chain employs TRBV25-1 and TRBJ2-7, with D possibly TRBD1 on 5 matching bases. The CDR3 runs 13 residues. The germline V gene encodes CDR1 MGHDK and CDR2 SYGVNS. V was cut by 8 bases and J by 1 base, with 12 bases left in between. CDR3 sequence (DNA): TGTGCCAGCGGGGCGGACGGGTCCTACGAGCAGTACTTC. Translation gives CASGADGSYEQYF.

This chain uses TRBV30 with TRBJ1-6; the match to TRBD1 covers 9 bases. The length of the CDR3 is 13 residues. Unmatched junction bases numbered 2, after V lost 4 bases and J lost 7 bases. Germline V gene sequence: CDR1 GTSNPN, CDR2 SVGIG (reference sequence). The CDR3 is CAWTGTGNSPLHF. In DNA form, the CDR3 reads TGTGCCTGGACCGGGACAGGGAATTCACCCCTCCACTTT.

Here the CDR3 reads CATGRGSGMGADTQYF. CDR3 coding DNA: TGTGCCACCGGAAGAGGATCCGGTATGGGAGCAGATACGCAGTATTTT. J is TRBJ2-3 and V is TRBV15, with D tentatively TRBD2 (5 bases). Deletions cut 8 bases from V and 4 bases from J, with 22 bases between. The germline V gene has CDR1 LNHNV and CDR2 YYDKDF (reference sequence). This CDR3 is 16 amino acids long.

The chain joins TRBV5-8 to TRBJ2-1; D is unclear. The CDR3 length is 13 residues. V gave up 1 base and J gave up 5 bases, with 7 bases separating them. Germline V gene lookup returns CDR1 SGHTS and CDR2 YDEGEE. CDR3 loop: CASSLMSHNEQFF. The CDR3 DNA sequence: TGTGCCAGCAGCTTGATGAGCCACAATGAGCAGTTCTTC.

The CDR3, as DNA: TGTGCCAGCAGCCCGGAGGGAATCGTAGCTTTCTTT. Its protein product is CASSPEGIVAFF. V gene TRBV28 combines with J gene TRBJ1-1; D gene ambiguous. CDR3 length: 12 amino acids. V shed 6 bases and J shed 10 bases, with 15 bases lying between them. Germline V gene lookup returns CDR1 MDHEN and CDR2 SYDVKM.

The chain recombines TRBV6-5 with TRBJ2-2, with 10 nucleotides matching TRBD1. The CDR3 runs to 15 residues. CDR1 MNHEY and CDR2 SVGAGI come from the germline V gene. With V trimmed by 8 bases and J by 2 bases, 5 bases remained unmatched. CDR3 in DNA: TGTGCCAGCGGCAGACAGGGGGCCAACACCGGGGAGCTGTTTTTT. This encodes CASGRQGANTGELFF.

The V and J genes are TRBV7-9 and TRBJ1-6; 7 bases agree with TRBD1. Germline lookup yields CDR1 SEHNR and CDR2 FQNEAQ (reference sequence). The CDR3 extends over 18 amino acids. The V gene end was trimmed by 4 bases and the J gene end by 0 bases; junction bases not matched to a gene: 9. The CDR3 here is CASSSGTVKSSYNSPLHF. The CDR3 coding sequence is TGTGCCAGCAGCTCTGGGACAGTCAAAAGCTCCTATAATTCACCCCTCCACTTT.

The chain couples TRBV29-1 to TRBJ2-1, with 14 bases identical to TRBD2. The CDR3 has 17 residues. Germline values: CDR1 SQVTM, CDR2 ANQGSEA. CDR3 DNA sequence: TGCACCTCTCGACTAGCGGGAGGGGAGGGCCGGTACAATGAGCAGTTCTTC. Translating gives CTSRLAGGEGRYNEQFF.

V usage is TRBV28 and J usage is TRBJ1-6; weak D call: TRBD1 (6 bases). This CDR3 spans 19 amino acids. Trimming shortened V by 3 bases and J by 0 bases, and 18 bases separated the two germline ends. Per germline, CDR1 MDHEN and CDR2 SYDVKM. The CDR3 bases are TGTGCCAGCAGTTTGCGGGTGGACAGTTCAAGCTCCTATAATTCACCCCTCCACTTT. This gives the protein CASSLRVDSSSSYNSPLHF.

The genes are TRBV7-2 and TRBJ2-7; D is unclear. Trimming took off 6 bases at V and 3 bases at J, with 12 bases between the two ends. The germline V gene encodes CDR1 SGHTA and CDR2 FQGNSA. The CDR3 contains 13 residues. The chain's CDR3 is CASSLNSLYEQYF. CDR3 nucleotides: TGTGCCAGCAGTCTCAACAGCCTCTACGAGCAGTACTTC. The whole variable domain, filled in from reference TRBV7-2 and TRBJ2-7, reads GAGVSQSPSNKVTEKGKDVELRCDPISGHTALYWYRQSLGQGLEFLIYFQGNSAPDKSGLPSDRFSAERTGGSVSTLTIQRTQQEDSAVYLCASSLNSLYEQYFGPGTRLTVT.

The chain is built from TRBV5-1 and TRBJ1-6; 9 nucleotides line up with TRBD1. After removal of 1 base from V and 4 bases from J, the junction contained 3 bases not matched to a gene. The CDR3 extends over 16 amino acids. Germline CDR1 is SGHRS and CDR2 is YFSETQ. CDR3 residues: CASSLRDRAYNSPLHF. Here the CDR3 DNA reads TGCGCCAGCAGCTTGAGGGACAGGGCTTATAATTCACCCCTCCACTTT.

The chain carries TRBV19 and TRBJ1-4; 7 bases are a match to TRBD1. The CDR3 covers 15 residues. The V and J ends lost 5 bases and 8 bases, in that order; junction bases with no gene match: 11. The germline gives CDR1 LNHDA, CDR2 SQIVND (reference sequence). The CDR3 here is CASSPPTGWNEKLFF. The CDR3 DNA reads TGTGCCAGTAGTCCTCCGACAGGGTGGAACGAAAAACTGTTTTTT. Supplemented by reference TRBV19 and TRBJ1-4, the full variable domain reads DGGITQSPKYLFRKEGQNVTLSCEQNLNHDAMYWYRQDPGQGLRLIYYSQIVNDFQKGDIAEGYSVSREKKESFPLTVTSAQKNPTAFYLCASSPPTGWNEKLFFGSGTQLSVL.

This rearrangement joins TRBV11-2 to TRBJ1-4, with TRBD1 matching 8 bases. After removal of 5 bases from V and 7 bases from J, the junction contained 9 bases not matched to a gene. CDR3 length equals 15 residues. The V gene's germline CDR1 is SGHAT and CDR2 FQNNGV. The CDR3 coding sequence is TGTGCCAGCAGCCCAGCAGGGGGCTTTAGTGAAAAACTGTTTTTT. Residues: CASSPAGGFSEKLFF.

The sample holds a few counts of this clone. The V gene is TRBV4-1, the J gene TRBJ1-2; TRBD1 matches at 11 bases. Germline V lookup: CDR1 MGHRA, CDR2 YSYEKL. The V segment lost 1 base and the J segment 7 bases; nucleotides outside the gene matches: 8. The CDR3 is made up of 16 amino acids. As DNA, the CDR3 is TGCGCCAGCAGCCAAGTTGTGGGACAGGGGGTAGGTGGCTACACCTTC. It yields the protein CASSQVVGQGVGGYTF.

The chain recombines TRBV11-2 with TRBJ2-7; 8 bases line up with TRBD2. J was trimmed by 6 bases and V by 5 bases; bases with no gene match: 6. From germline, CDR1 is SGHAT and CDR2 FQNNGV. The CDR3 sequence is 13 residues long. CDR3 in DNA: TGTGCCAGCAGCCCCGTCCGGGGGGGCGAGCAGTACTTC. The encoded protein is CASSPVRGGEQYF.

This chain connects TRBV19 to TRBJ2-3, with D perhaps TRBD1 (5 bases). The CDR3 has 13 residues. Germline V gene data show CDR1 as LNHDA and CDR2 as SQIVND (reference sequence). The V gene lost 4 bases and the J gene lost 4 bases, with 9 bases spanning the gap. The CDR3 loop is CASSKGHPDTQYF. The CDR3 DNA follows: TGTGCCAGTAGTAAAGGACATCCAGATACGCAGTATTTT.

Note on this clone: This sequence may be a read error, since a much larger clone differs from it by one base. The chain links TRBV13 to TRBJ2-7; 7 bases map to TRBD2. The CDR3 covers 13 residues. The germline V gene encodes CDR1 PRHDT and CDR2 FYEKMQ (reference sequence). V trimming: 3 bases; J trimming: 1 base; junction bases outside the gene matches: 0. This chain's CDR3 is CASSLRESYEQYF. The DNA of the CDR3 is TGTGCCAGCAGCTTGCGGGAGTCCTACGAGCAGTACTTC.

This clone was counted once. The chain links TRBV9 to TRBJ2-3, with 8 bases matching TRBD2. This CDR3 is 16 amino acids long. CDR1 and CDR2 from the germline V gene are SGDLS and YYNGEE. V lost 1 base to trimming and J lost 2 bases; unmatched junction nucleotides: 6. CDR3 loop: CASSVSGGGVTDTQYF. The CDR3 region has the DNA TGTGCCAGCAGCGTATCGGGGGGGGGAGTCACAGATACGCAGTATTTT. Full variable domain (remainder filled in from reference TRBV9 and TRBJ2-3): DSGVTQTPKHLITATGQRVTLRCSPRSGDLSVYWYQQSLDQGLQFLIQYYNGEERAKGNILERFSAQQFPDLHSELNLSSLELGDSALYFCASSVSGGGVTDTQYFGPGTRLTVL.

This clone was observed a few times. This rearrangement joins TRBV28 to TRBJ2-5, with 7 bases identical to TRBD2. V trimming: 6 bases; J trimming: 2 bases; junction bases outside the gene matches: 9. This CDR3 region has 15 residues. Germline loops: CDR1 MDHEN, CDR2 SYDVKM. The CDR3, as DNA: TGTGCCAGCAGGGGCGGGCGGGGGAGGCAAGAGACCCAGTACTTC. Encoded protein: CASRGGRGRQETQYF.